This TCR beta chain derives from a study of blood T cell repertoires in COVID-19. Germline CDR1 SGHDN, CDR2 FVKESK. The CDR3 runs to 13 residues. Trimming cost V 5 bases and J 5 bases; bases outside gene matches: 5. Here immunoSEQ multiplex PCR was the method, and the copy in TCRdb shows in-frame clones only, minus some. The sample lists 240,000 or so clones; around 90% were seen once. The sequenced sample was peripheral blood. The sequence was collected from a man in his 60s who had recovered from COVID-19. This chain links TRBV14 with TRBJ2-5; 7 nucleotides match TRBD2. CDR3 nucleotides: TGTGCCAGCAGCGGAGGACTAGAGGAGACCCAGTACTTC. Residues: CASSGGLEETQYF.